This TCR beta chain was recovered during a study of cytomegalovirus exposure and HLA in healthy donors. Findings and caveats of the study: There were some public TCRs occurring in many donors, but most TCR sequences were rare. Subsequent analysis found a tendency for first-cohort TCR clusters to co-occur within the 95 to 150 validation repertoires.

V was clipped by 5 bases and J by 0 bases; unmatched bases: 7. CDR1 and CDR2 from the germline V gene are SGHAT and FQNNGV. This CDR3 has 15 residues. Note on this clone: The antigen is not known.

The repertoire was sequenced with immunoSEQ multiplex PCR; TCRdb's copy has only in-frame clones and lacks some. Among some 46,000 clones listed, roughly nine tenths were seen once. The TCR comes from a man aged 18 to 30 in good health and CMV-seronegative. This sequence joins TRBV11-2 and TRBJ2-7, with 7 bases identical to TRBD1. Material for sequencing was PBMCs. As DNA, the CDR3 is TGTGCCAGCAGCGCAAAGGGACAGAGCTCCTACGAGCAGTACTTC. This codes for CASSAKGQSSYEQYF. The full variable domain, completed using reference TRBV11-2 and TRBJ2-7, is EAGVAQSPRYKIIEKRQSVAFWCNPISGHATLYWYQQILGQGPKLLIQFQNNGVVDDSQLPKDRFSAERLKGVDSTLKIQPAKLEDSAVYLCASSAKGQSSYEQYFGPGTRLTVT.